A single sample gave rise to the 17 T cell receptor beta chains below, sequenced in a study of blood T cell repertoires in COVID-19. Clones were sequenced by immunoSEQ multiplex PCR, and TCRdb holds only the in-frame ones, with some missing. The table lists roughly 100,000 clones, 80% to 90% of them singletons, with around 4.8% in the top ten. Sequenced sample: peripheral blood. Receptors were obtained from a man aged 80 or over with COVID-19, enrolled during active disease.

V is TRBV9 and J is TRBJ2-7; TRBD1 might be the D (6 bases). The V end lost 4 bases, the J end lost 4 bases, and 15 bases lay between the germline ends. This CDR3 comprises 14 residues. Germline CDR1 SGDLS, CDR2 YYNGEE. The CDR3 spells CASSPRTTGYEQYF. The CDR3 nucleotides are TGTGCCAGCAGCCCCAGGACGACAGGTTACGAGCAGTACTTC.

A single count supports this clone. This clone may be a read error of a much larger clone one base away. This CDR3 is CASSLVGGETQYF. The CDR3 region has the DNA TGTGCCAGCAGCTTAGTAGGGGGAGAGACCCAGTACTTC. The chain carries TRBV11-3 and TRBJ2-5, with TRBD1 as a possible D gene (6 bases). Germline CDR1 and CDR2: SGHNT and YENEEA. V lost 1 base to trimming and J lost 4 bases, with 7 bases between them. CDR3 length: 13 residues.

V is TRBV3-1 (or the pseudogene TRBV3-2) and J is TRBJ2-2; the D gene is possibly TRBD2 (5 bases). Trimming left V 8 bases short and J 3 bases short, with 16 bases between. The CDR3 totals 15 residues. Germline CDR1 LGHDT, CDR2 YNNKEL (reference sequence). The DNA for the CDR3 is TGTGCCAGCGCACTCCTATCCGGGGACACCGGGGAGCTGTTTTTT. Protein product: CASALLSGDTGELFF.

J is TRBJ1-1 and V is TRBV7-8; D unclear. The CDR3 spans 15 residues. V shed 1 base and J shed 1 base, with 10 bases lying between them. The germline gives CDR1 SGHVS, CDR2 FQNEAQ. Here the CDR3 DNA reads TGTGCCAGCAGCTTAGGCACAGAGGGGAACACTGAAGCTTTCTTT. This sequence encodes CASSLGTEGNTEAFF.

In the case of this clone: Additional DNA sequences in this sample encode the identical CDR3. This rearrangement joins TRBV5-1 to TRBJ2-7; D ambiguous. The germline gives CDR1 SGHRS, CDR2 YFSETQ. The V end was cut by 0 bases, the J end by 4 bases, with 11 bases between. CDR3 length equals 14 residues. The CDR3 spells CASSLGLAEYEQYF. CDR3 coding DNA: TGCGCCAGCAGCTTGGGACTGGCCGAATACGAGCAGTACTTC.

The genes are TRBV19 and TRBJ1-5; 11 positions agree with TRBD1. CDR3 length equals 17 residues. The ends lost 4 bases at V and 6 bases at J; junction bases unmatched: 11. Germline V CDR1 and CDR2: LNHDA, SQIVND (reference sequence). The CDR3 reads CASSTRAAGTGGQPQHF. The CDR3 nucleotides read TGTGCCAGTAGTACCCGGGCGGCGGGGACAGGGGGTCAGCCCCAGCATTTT.

The V gene is TRBV7-2, the J gene TRBJ1-4; no clear D. Germline V CDR1 and CDR2: SGHTA, FQGNSA. Trimming pared 1 base from V and 7 bases from J, leaving 7 bases between. The CDR3 has 13 residues. CDR3 amino acids: CASSLERPEKLFF. DNA of the CDR3: TGTGCCAGCAGCTTAGAGAGGCCTGAAAAACTGTTTTTT.

The chain has TRBV30 and TRBJ1-1; no reliable D call. This CDR3 region has 14 residues. CDR1 is GTSNPN and CDR2 is SVGIG in the germline V gene (reference sequence). Trimming removed 1 base from V and 7 bases from J, with 16 bases in between. CDR3 coding DNA: TGTGCCTGGAGTGCAGTCACCAACTACCGTGAAGCTTTCTTT. This codes for CAWSAVTNYREAFF.

This sequence joins TRBV6-2 or TRBV6-3 and TRBJ2-3, with 8 bases fitting TRBD2. The germline gives CDR1 MNHEY, CDR2 SVGEGT. Trimming at V came to 2 bases and at J to 1 base, leaving 5 bases not matched to a gene. CDR3 size: 16 residues. The CDR3 here is CASSYSAGGGTDTQYF. The CDR3, as DNA: TGTGCCAGCAGTTACAGCGCGGGGGGAGGCACAGATACGCAGTATTTT.

This chain links TRBV28 with TRBJ2-1; 9 bases are a match to TRBD1. The V gene's germline CDR1 is MDHEN and CDR2 SYDVKM. The CDR3 extends over 16 amino acids. The J segment lost 6 bases and the V segment lost 5 bases, leaving 11 bases of the junction unmatched. CDR3: CASSPAGTGRVNEQFF. In DNA form, the CDR3 reads TGTGCCAGCAGTCCTGCCGGGACAGGGAGGGTCAATGAGCAGTTCTTC.

This clone has a single count. This chain links TRBV11-2 with TRBJ1-1, with TRBD1 as a possible D gene (5 bases). Germline lookup yields CDR1 SGHAT and CDR2 FQNNGV. V lost 1 base and J lost 1, with 10 bases in between. The CDR3 sequence is 15 residues long. The CDR3 loop reads CASSLGGAANTEAFF. For the CDR3, the DNA is TGTGCCAGCAGCTTAGGTGGGGCGGCGAACACTGAAGCTTTCTTT. Supplemented by reference TRBV11-2 and TRBJ1-1, the full variable domain reads EAGVAQSPRYKIIEKRQSVAFWCNPISGHATLYWYQQILGQGPKLLIQFQNNGVVDDSQLPKDRFSAERLKGVDSTLKIQPAKLEDSAVYLCASSLGGAANTEAFFGQGTRLTVV.

The chain is built from TRBV7-6 and TRBJ2-1; maybe TRBD1 (7 bases). This CDR3 is 14 amino acids long. V was shortened by 0 bases and J by 8 bases, with 11 bases between the two germline ends. Germline CDR1 and CDR2: SGHVS and FNYEAQ. CDR3: CASSLAEGAYEQFF. CDR3 DNA: TGTGCCAGCAGCTTAGCGGAGGGGGCCTATGAGCAGTTCTTC.

There are a few counts of this clone. The V and J genes are TRBV3-1 (or the pseudogene TRBV3-2) and TRBJ1-5; D unclear. Germline lookup yields CDR1 LGHDT and CDR2 YNNKEL (reference sequence). V lost 0 bases and J 7 bases, leaving 13 bases between the germline ends. The CDR3 runs 15 residues. DNA of the CDR3: TGTGCCAGCAGCCAAGATCTGTTCGAGGCCCAGCCCCAGCATTTT. Translating it yields CASSQDLFEAQPQHF.

The chain links TRBV13 to TRBJ2-7; 9 bases agree with TRBD1. The CDR3 contains 14 residues. V lost 0 bases, J lost 5 bases, and 2 bases stayed unmatched. In germline, CDR1 is PRHDT, CDR2 FYEKMQ (reference sequence). CDR3 DNA sequence: TGTGCCAGCAGCTTAGGACAGGGGGCTGACGAGCAGTACTTC. Encoded protein: CASSLGQGADEQYF.

The chain employs TRBV6-6 and TRBJ1-6; the D gene is possibly TRBD1 (6 bases). This CDR3 has 18 amino acids. The germline V gene has CDR1 MNHNY and CDR2 SVGAGI (reference sequence). The V end was cut by 5 bases, the J end by 1 base, with 18 bases between. The chain's CDR3 is CASSPPRGGASYNSPLHF. The CDR3, as DNA: TGTGCCAGCAGTCCCCCCCGGGGGGGCGCTTCCTATAATTCACCCCTCCACTTT.

The J gene is TRBJ2-7, the V gene TRBV18, with D possibly being TRBD2 (5 bases). The CDR3 totals 14 residues. CDR1 and CDR2 (germline): KGHSH, LQKENI. Trimming removed 4 bases from V and 6 bases from J, with 16 bases in between. The CDR3 loop reads CASSLPTGSGEQYF. The CDR3 DNA follows: TGTGCCAGCTCACTACCTACGGGGTCTGGCGAGCAGTACTTC.

This clone came up many times. The rearrangement joins TRBV10-3 to TRBJ1-3; maybe TRBD1 (5 bases). Deletions cut 6 bases from V and 2 bases from J, with 14 bases between. CDR3 length: 15 residues. Germline lookup yields CDR1 ENHRY and CDR2 SYGVKD. DNA for the CDR3: TGTGCCATCAGGAAGCAGGGAAATACTGGAAACACCATATATTTT. Translating it yields CAIRKQGNTGNTIYF.